This TCR beta chain was retrieved from a study of tumor-infiltrating lymphocytes in localized non-small cell lung cancer. Study-level background: Tumor tissue and non-adjacent uninvolved lung came from each patient.

Sequenced by immunoSEQ multiplex PCR; TCRdb stores in-frame clones only, minus some. The repertoire includes under 8,000 clones, 74% of them detected once, and about 8.3% sits in the top ten. Points from the study as a whole: Compared with uninvolved lung, tumors showed higher T cell infiltration by TCRbeta sequencing.

From germline, CDR1 is SGHRS and CDR2 YFSETQ. The CDR3 covers 15 residues. V dropped 5 bases and J dropped 1 base, with 12 bases sitting between them. Concerning this clone itself: Its antigen is unidentified.

This TCR was recovered from a human donor with non-small cell lung cancer. The specimen was uninvolved lung tissue not adjacent to the tumor. This chain links TRBV5-1 with TRBJ2-2, with D maybe TRBD2 (5 bases). CDR3: CASSVEGVNTGELFF. The DNA of the CDR3 is TGCGCCAGCAGTGTTGAGGGAGTGAACACCGGGGAGCTGTTTTTT.